The rows below give T cell receptor beta chains drawn from one sample of a study of beta chain features in type 1 diabetes. The protocol was immunoSEQ multiplex PCR, while the TCRdb copy is restricted to in-frame clones and leaves out a portion. The sample holds roughly 330,000 clones; roughly 12% are singletons and the top ten take nearly 0.015%. The sample taken for sequencing was naive CD4+ T cells from blood. These TCRs come from a woman aged 18-35 years with type 1 diabetes. Each CDR3 is given with its conserved first and last residue. Fields, in order: D gene, clone size, J gene, V gene, CDR3 DNA, CDR3 protein. D genes are given only for firm matches. Not every row has a clone size; where given, it reads once, few, many or a size class.

TRBD1 few TRBJ2-3 TRBV7-9 TGTGCCAGCAGCCTTACAGGGGGCTCGGACACGCAGTATTTT CASSLTGGSDTQYF
NA NA TRBJ1-4 TRBV7-2 TGTGCCAGCAGCTTAGGGACAGCCTCTGAAAAACTGTTTTTT CASSLGTASEKLFF
NA few TRBJ2-7 TRBV30 TGTGCCTGGGGAAAGGGGCGATACGAGCAGTACTTC CAWGKGRYEQYF
TRBD2 few TRBJ2-7 TRBV7-3 TGTGCCAGCAGCTTAAGAGGCGGGGGATCCTACGAGCAGTACTTC CASSLRGGGSYEQYF
NA few TRBJ1-1 TRBV27 TGTGCCAGCAGACCAGGGCGGTTGAACACTGAAGCTTTCTTT CASRPGRLNTEAFF
NA few TRBJ2-3 TRBV2 TGTGCCAGCAGTGTCGGTAGGGGAATAGGTACGCAGTATTTT CASSVGRGIGTQYF
NA once TRBJ2-1 TRBV6-6 TGTGCCAGCAGTTACTCCTCTAGAAGGGGTGAGCAGTTCTTC CASSYSSRRGEQFF
NA NA TRBJ2-6 TRBV4-3 TGCGCCAGCAGCCAAGAAGTAACACCCTTCGGGGCCAACGTCCTGACTTTC CASSQEVTPFGANVLTF
NA NA TRBJ2-1 TRBV18 TGTGCCAGCTCACTCGACGGGAGTCGGGATGAGCAGTTCTTC CASSLDGSRDEQFF
TRBD1 few TRBJ1-5 TRBV19 TGTGCCAGTAGTCCGACAGGGTCCAATCAGCCCCAGCATTTT CASSPTGSNQPQHF
NA NA TRBJ1-1 TRBV30 TGTGCCTGGAGTGTGGGTAGCAACACTGAAGCTTTCTTT CAWSVGSNTEAFF
NA NA TRBJ1-1 TRBV29-1 TGCAGCGCCACCGAACTCAACACTGAAGCTTTCTTT CSATELNTEAFF
NA NA TRBJ1-3 TRBV29-1 TGCAGCGTTGAAAAAGGGGCGAACACCATATATTTT CSVEKGANTIYF
TRBD1 NA TRBJ1-1 TRBV29-1 TGCAGCGTAGCAAGTCAGGGGGCGATCCCTGAAGCTTTCTTT CSVASQGAIPEAFF
NA NA TRBJ2-1 TRBV10-3 TGTGCCATCAGTGGGCAGGGCAATGAGCAGTTCTTC CAISGQGNEQFF
TRBD2 NA TRBJ2-1 TRBV7-9 TGTGCCAGCAGCCTCGCGCCGACTAGCGGGGTATACAATGAGCAGTTCTTC CASSLAPTSGVYNEQFF
TRBD1 few TRBJ2-3 TRBV5-4 TGTGCCAGCAGCTTGGGACAGGGAGATACGCAGTATTTT CASSLGQGDTQYF
NA NA TRBJ1-1 TRBV28 TGTGCCACCCACGACCACAGGGTTGAAGCTTTCTTT CATHDHRVEAFF